This note documents a single T cell receptor (beta chain) sequence. Its target is unknown. From RNA transcripts, TCR beta CDR3 regions were amplified. An initial round of RT-PCR targeting the TCR CDR3 relied on the HTBI primer set. One entry per CDR3 protein, called by TCRdb with MiXCR from the multiplex PCR reads. The table has 130,000 to 150,000 distinct CDR3 sequences, around 20% seen once. The data stem from a study of T cells in Graves' hyperthyroidism and ophthalmopathy. Study results and caveats: A 13 V-J model separated ophthalmopathy from stable hyperthyroidism. With a median lead of approximately 6.4 months before onset, the model predicted ophthalmopathy.

Germline loops: CDR1 SGHRS, CDR2 YFSETQ. The CDR3 runs to 12 residues. V lost 2 bases and J 2 bases, leaving 4 bases between the germline ends. Blood was drawn at first hyperthyroidism diagnosis, before any ophthalmopathy symptoms. The sequenced sample was blood. This TCR was sampled from a woman aged 50 to 60 with Graves' hyperthyroidism that later progressed to Graves' ophthalmopathy. The chain couples TRBV5-1 to TRBJ2-5, with no clear D. The CDR3 reads CASSLKQETQYF. The CDR3 DNA reads TGCGCCAGCAGCTTAAAACAAGAGACCCAGTACTTC.